The clone carrying this TCR beta chain showed up many times. Its target is unknown. The data were obtained in a study of Graves' ophthalmopathy and Graves' hyperthyroidism. Study-level information: Peripheral blood (taken before any treatment) was collected at initial diagnosis. General study findings and limits: Using a 13-signature model, the authors split ophthalmopathy from stable hyperthyroidism, with 85% to 90% sensitivity and about 80% specificity.

Moderate-to-severe activity, CAS at least 3, NOSPECS at least 4 and duration under 3 months characterized donors with ophthalmopathy. The diagnostic workup employed clinical symptoms, serum thyroxine, TRAb, thyroid ultrasound and orbital computed tomography. The TCR beta CDR3 regions underwent amplification from RNA transcripts. First-round RT-PCR used HTBI primers; second-round multiplex PCR followed. TCRdb analysed the multiplex PCR reads with MiXCR anew, one entry per CDR3 protein. This table has about 400,000 distinct CDR3 sequences, roughly 18% appearing once. The sequencing input was peripheral blood. This TCR derives from a woman aged 18 to 35 with Graves' ophthalmopathy.

In nucleotides, the CDR3 is TGCGCCAGCAGTGACCCGGGCACCGGGGAGCTGTTTTTT. This codes for CASSDPGTGELFF. The chain employs TRBV10-2 and TRBJ2-2; D gene unclear. The CDR3 contains 13 residues. Germline V gives CDR1 WSHSY, CDR2 SAAADI. With 3 bases removed from V and 4 bases from J, the gap between germline ends came to 6 bases.